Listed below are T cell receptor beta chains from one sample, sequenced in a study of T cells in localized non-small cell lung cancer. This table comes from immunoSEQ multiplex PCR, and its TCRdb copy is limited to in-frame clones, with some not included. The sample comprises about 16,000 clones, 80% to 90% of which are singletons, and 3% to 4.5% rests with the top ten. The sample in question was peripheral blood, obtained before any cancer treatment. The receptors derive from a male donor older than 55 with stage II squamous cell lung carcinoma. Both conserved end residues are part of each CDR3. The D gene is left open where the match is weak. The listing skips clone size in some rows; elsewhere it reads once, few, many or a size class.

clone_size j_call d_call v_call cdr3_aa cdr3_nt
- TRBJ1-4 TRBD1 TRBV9 CASSAEQGAGEKLFF TGTGCCAGCAGCGCGGAACAGGGGGCAGGGGAAAAACTGTTTTTT
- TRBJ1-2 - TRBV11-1 CASSLGRSYGYTF TGTGCCAGCAGCTTAGGCAGGAGCTATGGCTACACCTTC
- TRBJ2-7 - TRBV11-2 CASSLDTGPVSSYEQYF TGTGCCAGCAGCTTAGATACGGGTCCCGTGAGCTCCTACGAGCAGTACTTC
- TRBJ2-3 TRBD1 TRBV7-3 CASSMGQALTDTQYF TGTGCCAGCAGCATGGGACAGGCTCTCACAGATACGCAGTATTTT
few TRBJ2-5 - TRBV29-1 CSASFSLGGETQYF TGCAGCGCCTCCTTCTCGCTGGGTGGGGAGACCCAGTACTTC
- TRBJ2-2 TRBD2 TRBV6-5 CASSLSGENTGELFF TGTGCCAGCAGTCTTAGCGGGGAGAACACCGGGGAGCTGTTTTTT
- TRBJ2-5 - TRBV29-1 CSVDQLDGGWRDQETQYF TGCAGCGTTGACCAGCTTGACGGGGGCTGGCGGGACCAAGAGACCCAGTACTTC
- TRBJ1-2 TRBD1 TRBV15 CATSREQGAYYGYTF TGTGCCACCAGCAGAGAACAGGGGGCGTACTATGGCTACACCTTC
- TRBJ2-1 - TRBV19 CASSTGPLAVRRSYNEQFF TGTGCCAGTAGCACCGGGCCCCTAGCCGTGAGAAGATCCTACAATGAGCAGTTCTTC
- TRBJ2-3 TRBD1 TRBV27 CASRDRARDTQYF TGTGCCAGCCGAGACAGGGCGCGGGATACGCAGTATTTT
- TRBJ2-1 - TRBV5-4 CASSLGQEQFF TGTGCCAGCAGCTTGGGTCAGGAGCAGTTCTTC
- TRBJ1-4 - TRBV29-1 CSVDRQTGKLFF TGCAGCGTTGACCGGCAGACCGGGAAACTGTTTTTT
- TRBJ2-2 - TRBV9 CASSEPRTTYSTGELFF TGTGCCAGCAGCGAGCCGAGGACTACCTATAGCACCGGGGAGCTGTTTTTT
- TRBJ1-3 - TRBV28 CASSLGASFGNTIYF TGTGCCAGCAGTTTAGGGGCCTCCTTTGGAAACACCATATATTTT
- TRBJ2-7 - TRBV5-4 CASSLGRDSYEQYF TGTGCCAGCAGCTTAGGCAGGGACTCCTACGAGCAGTACTTC
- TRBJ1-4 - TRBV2 CASSEPTNLFF TGTGCCAGCTCGGAACCGACCAATTTGTTTTTT
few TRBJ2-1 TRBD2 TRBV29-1 CSVEKAGVYNEQFF TGCAGCGTTGAAAAAGCGGGAGTTTATAATGAGCAGTTCTTC
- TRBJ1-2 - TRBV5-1 CASSVEGAGAYGYTF TGCGCCAGCAGCGTGGAAGGGGCAGGGGCGTATGGCTACACCTTC
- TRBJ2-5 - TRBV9 CASSSGGAGKETQYF TGTGCCAGCAGCTCTGGGGGGGCCGGCAAAGAGACCCAGTACTTC
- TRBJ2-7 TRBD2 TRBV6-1 CASSVRLAGGSEQYF TGTGCCAGCAGTGTGAGACTAGCGGGAGGGAGCGAGCAGTACTTC
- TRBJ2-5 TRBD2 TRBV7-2 CASSRFTSGRRVQETQYF TGTGCCAGCAGCCGATTCACTAGCGGGCGGAGGGTTCAAGAGACCCAGTACTTC
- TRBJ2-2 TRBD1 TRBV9 CASRGQGAGELFF TGTGCCAGCAGAGGACAGGGGGCCGGGGAGCTGTTTTTT
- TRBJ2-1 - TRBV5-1 CASSLAGTSGSYNEQFF TGCGCCAGCAGCTTGGCGGGAACTTCGGGGTCCTACAATGAGCAGTTCTTC
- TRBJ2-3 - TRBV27 CASKAVRTDTQYF TGTGCCAGCAAAGCGGTTCGCACAGATACGCAGTATTTT
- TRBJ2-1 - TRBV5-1 CASSFGTPQQFF TGCGCCAGCAGCTTTGGGACCCCACAGCAGTTCTTC
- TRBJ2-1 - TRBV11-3 CASSLGGSPRGQFF TGTGCCAGCAGCTTAGGTGGTAGCCCCCGGGGACAGTTCTTC
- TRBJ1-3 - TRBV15 CATSRVGAGNTIYF TGTGCCACCAGCAGAGTTGGGGCTGGAAACACCATATATTTT
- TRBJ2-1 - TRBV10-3 CAIRPFGSEQFF TGTGCCATCAGACCGTTTGGGAGTGAGCAGTTCTTC
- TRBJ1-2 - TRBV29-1 CSVAYRDYGYTF TGCAGCGTTGCCTACAGAGACTATGGCTACACCTTC
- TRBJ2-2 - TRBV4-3 CASSRTGELFF TGCGCCAGCAGCCGTACCGGGGAGCTGTTTTTT
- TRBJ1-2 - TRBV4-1 CASSHATSNPYGYTF TGCGCCAGCAGCCACGCTACATCCAACCCCTATGGCTACACCTTC
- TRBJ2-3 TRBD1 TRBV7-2 CASSLGQTFTDTQYF TGTGCCAGCAGCTTGGGACAGACTTTCACAGATACGCAGTATTTT
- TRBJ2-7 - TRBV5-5 CASSAGPAGYEQYF TGTGCCAGCAGCGCGGGACCCGCCGGCTACGAGCAGTACTTC
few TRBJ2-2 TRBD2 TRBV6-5 CASSYAIAGGTGELFF TGTGCCAGCAGTTACGCGATAGCGGGAGGGACCGGGGAGCTGTTTTTT
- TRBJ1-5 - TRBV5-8 CAPSTRGPRPCQPQHF TGTGCCCCCTCTACCCGCGGACCGAGGCCATGTCAGCCCCAGCATTTT
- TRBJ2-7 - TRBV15 CATSREKWGYEQYF TGTGCCACCAGCAGAGAGAAATGGGGTTACGAGCAGTACTTC
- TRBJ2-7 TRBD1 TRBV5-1 CASSLARTGDPYEQYF TGCGCCAGCAGCTTGGCTCGGACAGGGGACCCTTACGAGCAGTACTTC
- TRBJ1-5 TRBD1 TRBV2 CASSVGDRFQGEPQHF TGTGCCAGCAGTGTAGGGGACAGGTTTCAAGGGGAGCCCCAGCATTTT
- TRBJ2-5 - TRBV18 CASSPGRPPGETQYF TGTGCCAGCTCACCAGGCAGGCCCCCCGGTGAGACCCAGTACTTC
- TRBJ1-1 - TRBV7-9 CASSLVTQDTEAFF TGTGCCAGCAGCTTAGTTACCCAGGACACTGAAGCTTTCTTT
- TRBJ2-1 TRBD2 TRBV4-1 CASTSAGGPTYYNEQFF TGCGCCAGCACGTCCGCGGGAGGACCGACTTACTACAATGAGCAGTTCTTC
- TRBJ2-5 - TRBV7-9 CASSLEHLRTQYF TGTGCCAGCAGCTTAGAACACCTAAGGACCCAGTACTTC
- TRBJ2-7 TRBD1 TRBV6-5 CASSYSDRTLYEQYF TGTGCCAGCAGTTACTCGGACAGGACACTCTACGAGCAGTACTTC
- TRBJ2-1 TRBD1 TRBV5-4 CASNRQGGYNEQFF TGTGCCAGCAACCGACAGGGGGGGTACAATGAGCAGTTCTTC
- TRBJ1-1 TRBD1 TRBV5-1 CASSYTGTGGTEAFF TGCGCCAGCAGTTATACCGGGACAGGGGGCACTGAAGCTTTCTTT
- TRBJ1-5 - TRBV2 CASSEEGGQPQHF TGTGCCAGCAGTGAAGAGGGGGGACAGCCCCAGCATTTT
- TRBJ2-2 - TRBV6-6 CASSYLTGTGELFF TGTGCCAGCAGTTACCTGACTGGCACCGGGGAGCTGTTTTTT
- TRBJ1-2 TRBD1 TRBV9 CASSVEGAAYGYTF TGTGCCAGCAGCGTAGAGGGGGCAGCCTATGGCTACACCTTC
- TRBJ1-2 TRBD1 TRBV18 CASSPRPGQGAQSYGYTF TGTGCCAGCTCACCCCGACCGGGACAGGGGGCCCAGAGCTATGGCTACACCTTC
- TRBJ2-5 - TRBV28 CASSLWGNQETQYF TGTGCCAGCAGTTTATGGGGTAACCAAGAGACCCAGTACTTC
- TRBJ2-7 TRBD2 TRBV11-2 CASRGLAANEQYF TGTGCCAGCCGAGGGCTAGCGGCCAACGAGCAGTACTTC
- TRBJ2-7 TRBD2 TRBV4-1 CASSQERELSYEQYF TGCGCCAGCAGCCAAGAGCGGGAGCTCTCCTACGAGCAGTACTTC
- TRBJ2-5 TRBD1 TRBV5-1 CASSSGQYQETQYF TGCGCCAGCAGCTCGGGACAGTACCAAGAGACCCAGTACTTC
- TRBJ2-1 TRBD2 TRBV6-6 CASRRGVSYEQFF TGTGCCAGCAGACGGGGGGTGAGTTATGAGCAGTTCTTC
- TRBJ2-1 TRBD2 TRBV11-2 CASSSGLADYNEQFF TGTGCCAGCAGCTCGGGACTAGCGGACTACAATGAGCAGTTCTTC
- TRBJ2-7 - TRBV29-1 CSVRWREHTYEQYF TGCAGCGTTCGTTGGCGGGAACATACCTACGAGCAGTACTTC
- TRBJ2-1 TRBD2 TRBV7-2 CASSLYLPSGRAPEQFF TGTGCCAGCAGCTTATATCTGCCTAGCGGGAGGGCCCCAGAGCAGTTCTTC
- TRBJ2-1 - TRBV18 CASSPLGTPYNEQFF TGTGCCAGCTCACCCCTCGGGACACCTTACAATGAGCAGTTCTTC
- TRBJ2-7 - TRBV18 CASSLNWGDAEQYF TGTGCCAGCTCACTAAATTGGGGTGACGCCGAGCAGTACTTC